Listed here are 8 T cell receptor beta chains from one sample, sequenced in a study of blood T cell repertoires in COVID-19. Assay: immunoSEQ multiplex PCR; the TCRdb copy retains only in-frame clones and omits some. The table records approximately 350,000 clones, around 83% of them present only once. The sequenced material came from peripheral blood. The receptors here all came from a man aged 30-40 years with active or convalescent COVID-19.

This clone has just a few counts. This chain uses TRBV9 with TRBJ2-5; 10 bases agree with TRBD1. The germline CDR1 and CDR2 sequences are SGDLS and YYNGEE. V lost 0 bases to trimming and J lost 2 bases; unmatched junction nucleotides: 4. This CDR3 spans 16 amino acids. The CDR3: CASSVEGQGWQETQYF. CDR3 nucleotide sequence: TGTGCCAGCAGCGTAGAGGGACAGGGGTGGCAAGAGACCCAGTACTTC.

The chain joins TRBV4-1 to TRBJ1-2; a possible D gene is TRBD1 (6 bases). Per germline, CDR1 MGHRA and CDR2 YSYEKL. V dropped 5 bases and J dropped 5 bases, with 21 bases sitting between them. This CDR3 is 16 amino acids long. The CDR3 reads CASSDADRPLIYGYTF. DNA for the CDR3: TGCGCCAGCAGCGACGCGGACAGACCTCTAATATATGGCTACACCTTC.

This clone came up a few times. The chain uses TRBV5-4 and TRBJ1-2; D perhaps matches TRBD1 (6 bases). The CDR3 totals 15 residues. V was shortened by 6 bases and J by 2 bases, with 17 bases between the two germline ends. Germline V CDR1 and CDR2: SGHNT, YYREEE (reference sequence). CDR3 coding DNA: TGTGCCAGCATCAACCGGACAGCGGAAAACTATGGCTACACCTTC. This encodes CASINRTAENYGYTF.

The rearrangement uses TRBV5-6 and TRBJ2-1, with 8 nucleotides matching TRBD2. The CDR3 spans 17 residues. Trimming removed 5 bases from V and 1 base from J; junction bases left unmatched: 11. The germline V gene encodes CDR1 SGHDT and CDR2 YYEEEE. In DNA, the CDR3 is TGTGCCAGCAGTCAAAGGGCAGCGGGAGCATCCTACAATGAGCAGTTCTTC. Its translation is CASSQRAAGASYNEQFF.

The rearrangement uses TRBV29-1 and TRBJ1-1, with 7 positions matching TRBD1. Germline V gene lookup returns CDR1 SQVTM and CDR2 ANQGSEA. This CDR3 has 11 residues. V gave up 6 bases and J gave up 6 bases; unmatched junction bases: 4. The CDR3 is CSVHTGAEAFF. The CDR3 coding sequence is TGCAGCGTGCATACAGGGGCTGAAGCTTTCTTT.

The CDR3 is CASSAQGPPNEKLFF. The DNA of the CDR3 is TGTGCCAGCAGCGCCCAGGGGCCTCCAAATGAAAAACTGTTTTTT. The chain joins TRBV7-2 to TRBJ1-4, with D possibly being TRBD1 (6 bases). V shed 5 bases and J shed 5 bases, with 15 bases lying between them. Germline loops: CDR1 SGHTA, CDR2 FQGNSA. CDR3 size: 15 residues.

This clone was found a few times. The CDR3 is CASSSGTGVTGELFF. For the CDR3, the DNA is TGTGCCAGCAGTTCCGGGACAGGGGTGACCGGGGAGCTGTTTTTT. V usage is TRBV5-4 and J usage is TRBJ2-2; 10 bases are a match to TRBD1. This CDR3 is built from 15 residues. Losses at the gene ends were 5 bases for V and 5 bases for J; bases not matched to a gene: 6. Per germline, CDR1 SGHNT and CDR2 YYREEE (reference sequence).

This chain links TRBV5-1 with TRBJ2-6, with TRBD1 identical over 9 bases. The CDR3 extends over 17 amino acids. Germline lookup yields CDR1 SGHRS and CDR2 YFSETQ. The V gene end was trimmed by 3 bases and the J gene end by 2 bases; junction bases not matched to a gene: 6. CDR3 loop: CASSYQTGGAGANVLTF. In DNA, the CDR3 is TGCGCCAGCAGCTACCAGACAGGGGGAGCTGGGGCCAACGTCCTGACTTTC.